Each of the 32 T cell receptor beta chains below was sequenced from the same sample in a study of blood T cell repertoires in COVID-19. Clones were sequenced by immunoSEQ multiplex PCR, and TCRdb holds only the in-frame ones, with some missing. The sample lists 380,000 or so clones, more than 70% occurring once. Sequencing used peripheral blood. These receptors were taken from a man in his forties or fifties with acute or convalescent COVID-19.

This chain links TRBV4-1 with TRBJ2-1; a weak D match, TRBD1 (6 bases). This CDR3 has 16 residues. The germline V gene encodes CDR1 MGHRA and CDR2 YSYEKL. V lost 4 bases and J lost 5, with 18 bases in between. The CDR3: CASSPSQGFLHNEQFF. The DNA for the CDR3 is TGCGCCAGCAGCCCTTCACAGGGATTTCTCCACAATGAGCAGTTCTTC.

J is TRBJ2-7 and V is TRBV7-9; possible D gene TRBD1, 5 bases. Between the trimmed V and J ends, which lost 0 bases and 6 bases, there was a span of 15 bases. The CDR3 consists of 15 residues. Germline V lookup: CDR1 SEHNR, CDR2 FQNEAQ (reference sequence). Written as DNA, the CDR3 is TGTGCCAGCAGCTTAGCCCAGGGTGGTGGAATCGAGCAGTACTTC. It specifies CASSLAQGGGIEQYF.

The rearrangement links TRBV2 to TRBJ1-2; D remains unclear. This CDR3 comprises 13 residues. Between the trimmed V and J ends, which lost 8 bases and 2 bases, there was a span of 12 bases. Germline V lookup: CDR1 SNHLY, CDR2 FYNNEI. CDR3 loop: CASLAPSNYGYTF. CDR3 coding DNA: TGTGCCAGCCTAGCCCCGTCGAACTATGGCTACACCTTC.

This clone was observed once. The rearrangement joins TRBV11-2 to TRBJ1-2; 9 nucleotides agree with TRBD1. The CDR3 is 16 amino acids. The V segment lost 2 bases and the J segment 2 bases; nucleotides outside the gene matches: 6. Germline CDR1 SGHAT, CDR2 FQNNGV. CDR3: CASSLRGTGLNYGYTF. The CDR3 DNA reads TGTGCCAGCAGCTTAAGAGGGACAGGGTTAAACTATGGCTACACCTTC.

CDR3 nucleotide sequence: TGTGCCAGCAGCCCAGACGGCACAGGGGAGCAGTTCTTC. Its protein product is CASSPDGTGEQFF. V usage is TRBV11-3 and J usage is TRBJ2-1; possibly TRBD1 for D (6 bases). V was shortened by 5 bases and J by 10 bases, with 15 bases between the two germline ends. CDR3 length equals 13 residues. Germline CDR1 SGHNT, CDR2 YENEEA.

A single count supports this clone. The rearrangement links TRBV12-5 to TRBJ1-1; no definite D call. The CDR3 runs 13 residues. Trimming stripped 1 base from V and 3 bases from J, with 6 bases between. Germline CDR1 reads LGHNT; CDR2 reads FRNRAP. CDR3 sequence: CASGLGGHTEAFF. In nucleotides, the CDR3 is TGTGCTAGTGGTTTGGGCGGGCACACTGAAGCTTTCTTT.

This chain links TRBV6-5 with TRBJ1-2, with D possibly TRBD1 on 6 matching bases. V gave up 6 bases and J gave up 7 bases, with 12 bases separating them. The germline V gene encodes CDR1 MNHEY and CDR2 SVGAGI. This CDR3 contains 12 residues. The CDR3, as DNA: TGTGCCAGCAGGACAGGTAGTTTTGGCTACACCTTC. This codes for CASRTGSFGYTF.

CDR3 sequence (DNA): TGTGCCAGCACCCCGGTAGCGGTCTACACAGATACGCAGTATTTT. It is translated as CASTPVAVYTDTQYF. V usage is TRBV27 and J usage is TRBJ2-3; D is possibly TRBD2 (6 bases). This CDR3 spans 15 amino acids. Trimming stripped 7 bases from V and 2 bases from J, with 16 bases between. Germline CDR1 MNHEY, CDR2 SMNVEV (reference sequence).

This chain connects TRBV28 to TRBJ2-1, with D possibly matching TRBD1 (7 bases). This CDR3 is 13 amino acids long. CDR1 and CDR2 from the germline V gene are MDHEN and SYDVKM. V gave up 6 bases and J gave up 12 bases, with 18 bases separating them. The CDR3 DNA reads as TGTGCCAGCAGGCGGGAAACAGGGGAGCGGCAGTTCTTC. Translating it yields CASRRETGERQFF.

The gene calls are TRBV27 and TRBJ2-7; a weak D match, TRBD2 (6 bases). The CDR3 sequence is 12 residues long. V was pared by 7 bases and J by 5 bases, with 12 bases between. CDR1 is MNHEY and CDR2 is SMNVEV in the germline V gene (reference sequence). The CDR3 DNA sequence: TGTGCCAGCAAGAGGACTACTGACGAGCAGTACTTC. It codes for CASKRTTDEQYF.

The chain employs TRBV5-1 and TRBJ2-7; maybe TRBD2 (5 bases). Deletions cut 1 base from V and 0 bases from J, with 17 bases between. Germline assignment: CDR1 SGHRS and CDR2 YFSETQ. This CDR3 is 17 amino acids long. The CDR3 bases are TGCGCCAGCAGCTTGATTGGCTTACGGGAACTCTCCTACGAGCAGTACTTC. The encoded protein is CASSLIGLRELSYEQYF.

The chain combines TRBV20-1 with TRBJ2-1; D is uncertain. The CDR3 runs to 11 residues. The ends were cut back, 4 bases at V and 15 bases at J, with 16 bases in the middle. The germline V gene has CDR1 DFQATT and CDR2 SNEGSKA (reference sequence). The CDR3 loop is CSAIMRPRWFF. The CDR3 DNA reads TGCAGTGCTATAATGCGGCCGCGGTGGTTCTTC.

V usage is TRBV28 and J usage is TRBJ2-1; possible D gene TRBD1, 6 bases. V gave up 6 bases and J gave up 0 bases, with 15 bases separating them. The germline gives CDR1 MDHEN, CDR2 SYDVKM. The CDR3 has 16 amino acids. The CDR3: CASSSTGSSSYNEQFF. The CDR3 region has the DNA TGTGCCAGCAGCTCGACAGGTTCAAGCTCCTACAATGAGCAGTTCTTC.

The V gene is TRBV20-1, the J gene TRBJ2-1, with no clear D. The CDR3 contains 11 residues. The germline V gene has CDR1 DFQATT and CDR2 SNEGSKA (reference sequence). Trimming cost V 2 bases and J 8 bases, with 7 bases left between them. The CDR3 sequence is CSARFVDEQFF. CDR3 DNA: TGCAGTGCTAGATTCGTAGATGAGCAGTTCTTC.

The chain uses TRBV11-2 and TRBJ2-2; 7 nucleotides agree with TRBD2. The germline V gene encodes CDR1 SGHAT and CDR2 FQNNGV. This CDR3 has 15 amino acids. With V trimmed by 7 bases and J by 7 bases, 12 bases remained unmatched. CDR3 sequence (DNA): TGTGCCAGCACCCGGGGGGAACGGCGCAGCGGGGAGCTGTTTTTT. It codes for CASTRGERRSGELFF.

This clone was picked up one time. The chain uses TRBV3-1 (or the pseudogene TRBV3-2) and TRBJ1-2, with 7 bases identical to TRBD1. V shed 1 base and J 4 bases; nucleotides not matched to a gene: 3. CDR1 is LGHDT and CDR2 is YNNKEL in the germline V gene (reference sequence). The CDR3 spans 14 residues. DNA of the CDR3: TGTGCCAGCAGCCAAGGACAGGGATCCTATGGCTACACCTTC. Translation gives CASSQGQGSYGYTF.

DNA of the CDR3: TGTGCCAGCAGCGAACAGACAGGGAGCCTTGAAGCTTTCTTT. Its protein product is CASSEQTGSLEAFF. This chain links TRBV5-4 with TRBJ1-1; 7 bases match TRBD1. Germline V lookup: CDR1 SGHNT, CDR2 YYREEE (reference sequence). The junction had 10 bases not matched to a gene; V was cut back by 4 bases and J by 7 bases. This CDR3 is 14 amino acids long.

The chain is built from TRBV9 and TRBJ2-5; 7 bases map to TRBD1. The V gene's germline CDR1 is SGDLS and CDR2 YYNGEE. The CDR3 runs to 14 residues. V shed 4 bases and J 3 bases; nucleotides not matched to a gene: 6. This CDR3 is CASSPGTDEETQYF. In DNA form, the CDR3 reads TGTGCCAGCAGCCCAGGGACAGACGAAGAGACCCAGTACTTC.

The chain employs TRBV27 and TRBJ2-1; 7 nucleotides agree with TRBD1. In germline, CDR1 is MNHEY, CDR2 SMNVEV (reference sequence). This CDR3 is built from 16 residues. Trimming at V came to 1 base and at J to 7 bases, leaving 10 bases not matched to a gene. CDR3 residues: CASSLLGGEFSNEQFF. CDR3 in DNA: TGTGCCAGCAGTTTATTAGGGGGCGAATTTAGTAATGAGCAGTTCTTC.

This rearrangement joins TRBV5-4 to TRBJ2-2; maybe TRBD1 (5 bases). CDR3 size: 16 residues. V was cut by 0 bases and J by 7 bases, with 16 bases left in between. The germline V gene encodes CDR1 SGHNT and CDR2 YYREEE (reference sequence). CDR3 in DNA: TGTGCCAGCAGCTTGGCGGGCAGGGATTCGGGCGGGGAGCTGTTTTTT. It encodes CASSLAGRDSGGELFF.

This clone was found once. The chain carries TRBV5-5 and TRBJ1-5; D gene ambiguous. The CDR3 is 17 residues long. Trimming pared 5 bases from V and 0 bases from J, leaving 18 bases between. Germline loops: CDR1 SGHKS, CDR2 YYEKEE (reference sequence). For the CDR3, the DNA is TGTGCCAGCAGTCATACGTCAGAAAAGTATAGCAATCAGCCCCAGCATTTT. It codes for CASSHTSEKYSNQPQHF. The full variable domain, in which reference TRBV5-5 and TRBJ1-5 provide the parts outside the CDR3, is DAGVTQSPTHLIKTRGQQVTLRCSPISGHKSVSWYQQVLGQGPQFIFQYYEKEERGRGNFPDRFSARQFPNYSSELNVNALLLGDSALYLCASSHTSEKYSNQPQHFGDGTRLSIL.

The chain uses TRBV7-6 and TRBJ2-7, with 7 bases identical to TRBD1. Germline V gene lookup returns CDR1 SGHVS and CDR2 FNYEAQ. The CDR3 runs to 13 residues. The V segment lost 5 bases and the J segment 1 base; nucleotides outside the gene matches: 2. The CDR3 spells CASSRQGSYEQYF. The CDR3 DNA reads as TGTGCCAGCAGCCGACAGGGTTCCTACGAGCAGTACTTC.

V and J are TRBV19 and TRBJ1-5; D not resolved. CDR1 and CDR2 from the germline V gene are LNHDA and SQIVND (reference sequence). CDR3 length: 15 residues. The V end lost 6 bases, the J end lost 5 bases, and 17 bases lay between the germline ends. The CDR3 nucleotides are TGTGCCAGTAGCCATCGGGAGGAGGAAGATCAGCCCCAGCATTTT. As protein: CASSHREEEDQPQHF.

CDR3 DNA: TGCAGCGTTGAAGGTAGTGTGGGGGGAAATGCCTACGAGCAGTACTTC. Translating gives CSVEGSVGGNAYEQYF. The chain carries TRBV29-1 and TRBJ2-7; tentative D call: TRBD2 (6 bases). This CDR3 has 16 amino acids. Germline lookup yields CDR1 SQVTM and CDR2 ANQGSEA. V lost 1 base and J lost 2, with 18 bases in between.

The rearrangement links TRBV5-1 to TRBJ2-7; the D gene is possibly TRBD2 (5 bases). The CDR3 loop spans 16 amino acids. The V end was cut by 5 bases, the J end by 0 bases, with 18 bases between. CDR1 SGHRS and CDR2 YFSETQ come from the germline V gene. CDR3 nucleotide sequence: TGCGCCAGCAGTGGGGAGTGGGCCTTGGGCTCCTACGAGCAGTACTTC. It translates to CASSGEWALGSYEQYF.

This sequence joins TRBV27 and TRBJ2-7; 10 bases map to TRBD2. Unmatched junction bases numbered 14, after V lost 6 bases and J lost 6 bases. The germline gives CDR1 MNHEY, CDR2 SMNVEV (reference sequence). The CDR3 contains 16 residues. The CDR3 protein is CASRKLAGGLWVEQYF. In DNA, the CDR3 is TGTGCCAGCAGGAAATTAGCGGGGGGCCTATGGGTCGAGCAGTACTTC.

The chain is built from TRBV9 and TRBJ2-3; no reliable D call. The germline CDR1 and CDR2 sequences are SGDLS and YYNGEE. The CDR3 runs to 16 residues. V was pared by 3 bases and J by 0 bases, with 14 bases between. CDR3 in DNA: TGTGCCAGCAGCGGTGAGGTTAGCAGTAGCACAGATACGCAGTATTTT. Its protein is CASSGEVSSSTDTQYF.

This chain links TRBV19 with TRBJ2-1; 10 bases line up with TRBD1. Germline trimming cut 3 bases from V and 5 bases from J; bases unmatched to any gene: 7. From germline, CDR1 is LNHDA and CDR2 SQIVND (reference sequence). The CDR3 loop spans 16 amino acids. CDR3 loop: CASSIPTGQGNNEQFF. In DNA, the CDR3 is TGTGCCAGTAGTATCCCCACGGGACAGGGGAACAATGAGCAGTTCTTC. Using reference TRBV19 and TRBJ2-1 for the parts outside the CDR3, the full variable domain is DGGITQSPKYLFRKEGQNVTLSCEQNLNHDAMYWYRQDPGQGLRLIYYSQIVNDFQKGDIAEGYSVSREKKESFPLTVTSAQKNPTAFYLCASSIPTGQGNNEQFFGPGTRLTVL.

This clone was detected a few times. The V gene is TRBV2, the J gene TRBJ1-2, with 8 positions matching TRBD1. The CDR3 loop spans 14 amino acids. Germline V lookup: CDR1 SNHLY, CDR2 FYNNEI. Trimming at V came to 5 bases and at J to 6 bases, leaving 8 bases not matched to a gene. As DNA, the CDR3 is TGTGCCAGCAGTCCTCAGGGGGCCGGCGATGGCTACACCTTC. Translating gives CASSPQGAGDGYTF.

As regards this clone: Being one base from a much bigger clone, this may be a read error. This CDR3 is CASSLAQSYEQYF. Written as DNA, the CDR3 is TGTGCCAGCAGCTTAGCACAGTCCTACGAGCAGTACTTC. V usage is TRBV7-8 and J usage is TRBJ2-7; D not certain. Trimming pared 0 bases from V and 1 base from J, leaving 4 bases between. The CDR3 length is 13 residues. Germline values: CDR1 SGHVS, CDR2 FQNEAQ.

This clone was counted at least ten times. The genes are TRBV27 and TRBJ2-7; 8 positions match TRBD2. The V segment lost 4 bases and the J segment 4 bases; nucleotides outside the gene matches: 6. From germline, CDR1 is MNHEY and CDR2 SMNVEV (reference sequence). The CDR3 totals 14 residues. CDR3 amino acids: CASSSGLVVYEQYF. CDR3 bases: TGTGCCAGCAGTTCGGGACTAGTTGTGTACGAGCAGTACTTC.

V is TRBV6-5 and J is TRBJ2-4; D not resolved. Trimming took off 3 bases at V and 4 bases at J, with 16 bases between the two ends. CDR1 and CDR2 from the germline V gene are MNHEY and SVGAGI. The CDR3 sequence is 16 residues long. Here the CDR3 DNA reads TGTGCCAGCAGTTATTCACGTAAAGACTTTAAAAACATTCAGTACTTC. Amino acids: CASSYSRKDFKNIQYF.